This T cell receptor (beta chain) emerged from a study of blood T cell repertoires in COVID-19. Across the study: From T cells, B-cell-depleted T cells, or PBMCs came the material, which was cDNA or gDNA.

The CDR3 consists of 17 residues. Between the trimmed V and J ends, which lost 3 bases and 1 base, there was a span of 15 bases. CDR1 LGHNA and CDR2 YSLEER come from the germline V gene. As processed by the authors: Reference gene primer amplification gave estimated nucleated cell counts. Repertoires were generated with immunoSEQ multiplex PCR, while TCRdb's copy carries only in-frame clones and drops some. Clone size and V and J calls were adopted from that table, with D and trimming inferred from the DNA. The sample lists approximately 110,000 clones, 69% occurring once. Sequencing was carried out using peripheral blood. The chain couples TRBV4-3 to TRBJ1-4; D gene unclear. This TCR was sampled from an elderly man with acute or convalescent COVID-19. This chain's CDR3 is CASSHLWAVRTNEKLFF. Here the CDR3 DNA reads TGCGCCAGCAGCCATCTCTGGGCAGTCAGAACTAATGAAAAACTGTTTTTT.